These 4 T cell receptor beta chains were sequenced from one sample in a study of identical twins. TCRdb re-called the 5' RACE reads with MiXCR, one entry per CDR3 protein. This table has approximately 620,000 distinct CDR3 sequences, 8% to 9% appearing once. A further study also used this sample, focusing on yellow fever vaccine responses in identical twins.

Sample: PBMCs. The receptors originated from a woman aged 18-29 years in good health.

This clonotype was picked up many times. This rearrangement joins TRBV15 to TRBJ2-7, with TRBD2 identical over 10 bases. Germline CDR1 LNHNV, CDR2 YYDKDF (reference sequence). V dropped 6 bases and J dropped 4; count of bases not matched to a gene: 12. The CDR3 spans 16 residues. DNA of the CDR3: TGTGCCACCAGAAAAATAAGGACTAGCGGACCTTACGAGCAGTACTTC. Its translation: CATRKIRTSGPYEQYF.

The J gene is TRBJ2-7, the V gene TRBV20-1; 12 nucleotides line up with TRBD1. Germline V CDR1 and CDR2: DFQATT, SNEGSKA (reference sequence). CDR3 size: 19 residues. V was clipped by 1 base and J by 4 bases; unmatched bases: 17. DNA for the CDR3: TGCAGTGCTAGAGTTTTAGACTGGAGTGGGGACAGGGGGCAGTACGAGCAGTACTTC. Translation: CSARVLDWSGDRGQYEQYF.

This clonotype was seen only a few times. The chain employs TRBV7-2 and TRBJ2-3, with TRBD2 identical over 8 bases. The CDR3 extends over 15 amino acids. Germline CDR1 SGHTA, CDR2 FQGNSA. V dropped 4 bases and J dropped 2; count of bases not matched to a gene: 5. Here the CDR3 DNA reads TGTGCCAGCAGCTCCATACTAGCGGTCACAGATACGCAGTATTTT. This gives the protein CASSSILAVTDTQYF.

This chain connects TRBV5-6 to TRBJ1-6; 7 nucleotides align to TRBD1. V shed 5 bases, J shed 7 bases, and the junction held 9 bases outside the gene matches. Germline CDR1 reads SGHDT; CDR2 reads YYEEEE. This CDR3 is 15 amino acids long. The CDR3 loop reads CASRLGGTENSPLHF. CDR3 bases: TGTGCCAGCAGACTGGGGGGGACAGAGAATTCACCCCTCCACTTT.